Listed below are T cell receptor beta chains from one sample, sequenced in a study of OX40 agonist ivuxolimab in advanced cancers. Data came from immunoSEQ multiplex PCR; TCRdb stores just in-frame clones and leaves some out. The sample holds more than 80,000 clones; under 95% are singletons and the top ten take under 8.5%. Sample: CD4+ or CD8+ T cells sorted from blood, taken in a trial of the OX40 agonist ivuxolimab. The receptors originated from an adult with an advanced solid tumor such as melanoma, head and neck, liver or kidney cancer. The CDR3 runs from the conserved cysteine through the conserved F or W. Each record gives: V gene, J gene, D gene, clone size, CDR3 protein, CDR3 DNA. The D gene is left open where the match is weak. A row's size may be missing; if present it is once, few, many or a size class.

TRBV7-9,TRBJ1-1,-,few,CASSSPQGLNTEAFF,TGTGCCAGCAGCTCCCCCCAGGGGCTGAACACTGAAGCTTTCTTT
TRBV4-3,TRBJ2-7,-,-,CASSQDDRTYEQYF,TGCGCCAGCAGCCAAGATGACAGGACCTACGAGCAGTACTTC
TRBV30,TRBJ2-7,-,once,CAWSVGHTYEQYF,TGTGCCTGGAGTGTCGGACACACCTACGAGCAGTACTTC
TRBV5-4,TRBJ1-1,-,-,CASSRGGDTEAFF,TGTGCCAGCAGCCGGGGGGGAGACACTGAAGCTTTCTTT
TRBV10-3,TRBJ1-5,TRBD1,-,CAIRDTGGADQPQHF,TGTGCCATCAGGGACACAGGGGGCGCGGACCAGCCCCAGCATTTT
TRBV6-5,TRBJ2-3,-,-,CASSWTGSTDTQYF,TGTGCCAGCTCCTGGACGGGGAGCACAGATACGCAGTATTTT
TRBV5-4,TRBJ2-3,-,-,CASRGRVGTTDTQYF,TGTGCCAGCAGGGGGAGAGTGGGAACCACAGATACGCAGTATTTT
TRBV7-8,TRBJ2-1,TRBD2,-,CASSPGGEQFF,TGTGCCAGCAGCCCCGGGGGGGAGCAGTTCTTC
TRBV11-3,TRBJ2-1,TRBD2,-,CASSIPGTSGRANEQFF,TGTGCCAGCAGCATCCCCGGGACTAGCGGGAGGGCCAATGAGCAGTTCTTC
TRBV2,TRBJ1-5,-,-,CASKRDRYSNQPQHF,TGTGCCAGCAAGCGGGACCGCTATAGCAATCAGCCCCAGCATTTT
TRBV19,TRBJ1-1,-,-,CASSISLAGGSGAFF,TGTGCCAGTAGTATCTCCCTGGCGGGGGGAAGTGGAGCTTTCTTT
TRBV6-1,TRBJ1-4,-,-,CASSVLGTIATNEKLFF,TGTGCCAGCAGTGTTTTGGGGACTATCGCAACTAATGAAAAACTGTTTTTT
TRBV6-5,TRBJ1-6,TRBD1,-,CASSYSQGALSPLHF,TGTGCCAGCAGTTACTCGCAGGGGGCCCTATCACCCCTCCACTTT
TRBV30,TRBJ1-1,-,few,CAWSVHQNTEAFF,TGTGCCTGGAGTGTACACCAGAACACTGAAGCTTTCTTT
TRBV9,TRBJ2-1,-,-,CASSVQGYEQFF,TGTGCCAGCAGCGTCCAGGGGTATGAGCAGTTCTTC
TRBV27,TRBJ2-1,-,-,CASSLTGVSSYNEQFF,TGTGCCAGCAGTTTAACAGGCGTAAGCTCCTACAATGAGCAGTTCTTC
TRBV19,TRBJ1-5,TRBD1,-,CASSFDREGNQPQHF,TGTGCCAGTAGTTTCGACAGGGAAGGCAATCAGCCCCAGCATTTT
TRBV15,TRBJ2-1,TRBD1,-,CATSRGTGTLDNEQFF,TGTGCCACCAGCAGAGGGACAGGGACCCTAGACAATGAGCAGTTCTTC
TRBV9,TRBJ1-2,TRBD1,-,CASRGTDSDYGYTF,TGTGCCAGCAGGGGGACAGATAGTGACTATGGCTACACCTTC
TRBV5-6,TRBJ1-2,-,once,CASSLATAGPLLGYTF,TGTGCCAGCAGCTTGGCTACGGCAGGTCCGCTATTAGGCTACACCTTC
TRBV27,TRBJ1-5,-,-,CASSLGAGGNQPQHF,TGTGCCAGCAGTTTAGGGGCGGGAGGCAATCAGCCCCAGCATTTT
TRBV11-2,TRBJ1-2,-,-,CASSPQVGAWYGYTF,TGTGCCAGCAGCCCCCAGGTCGGGGCTTGGTATGGCTACACCTTC
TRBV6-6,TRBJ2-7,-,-,CASSYSVPHYEQYF,TGTGCCAGCAGTTACTCGGTGCCACACTACGAGCAGTACTTC
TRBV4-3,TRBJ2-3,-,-,CASSQDQVMGPGADTQYF,TGCGCCAGCAGCCAAGATCAAGTAATGGGACCGGGCGCAGATACGCAGTATTTT
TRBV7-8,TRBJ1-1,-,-,CASSLGTEAFF,TGTGCCAGCAGCTTAGGGACGGAAGCTTTCTTT
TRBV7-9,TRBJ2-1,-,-,CASTGIWVQEDHNEQFF,TGTGCCAGCACCGGAATCTGGGTACAGGAAGACCACAATGAGCAGTTCTTC
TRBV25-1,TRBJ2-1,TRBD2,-,CASSEGGSYYNEQFF,TGTGCCAGCAGTGAAGGCGGGAGTTACTACAATGAGCAGTTCTTC
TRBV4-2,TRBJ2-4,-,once,CASSSENIQYF,TGTGCCAGCAGTTCCGAAAACATTCAGTACTTC
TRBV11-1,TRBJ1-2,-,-,CASSFPPQDPSLNYGYTF,TGTGCCAGCAGCTTTCCCCCTCAGGACCCCTCCCTTAACTATGGCTACACCTTC
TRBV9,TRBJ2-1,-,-,CASSALGREQFF,TGTGCCAGCAGCGCCCTCGGTAGGGAGCAGTTCTTC
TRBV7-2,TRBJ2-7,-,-,CASSLVFPYEQYF,TGTGCCAGCAGCTTGGTCTTCCCCTACGAGCAGTACTTC
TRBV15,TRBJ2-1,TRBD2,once,CATSIRRGDNEQFF,TGTGCCACCAGTATAAGGCGGGGGGACAATGAGCAGTTCTTC
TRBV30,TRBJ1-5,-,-,CAWSVGFGNQPQHF,TGTGCCTGGAGTGTAGGGTTCGGCAATCAGCCCCAGCATTTT
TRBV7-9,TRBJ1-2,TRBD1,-,CASRNNRGHNYGYTF,TGTGCCAGCAGAAATAACAGGGGACACAACTATGGCTACACCTTC
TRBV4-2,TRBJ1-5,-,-,CASSQEWGWGQPQHF,TGTGCCAGCAGCCAAGAATGGGGATGGGGTCAGCCCCAGCATTTT
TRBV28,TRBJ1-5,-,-,CASSFQGGGQPQHF,TGTGCCAGCAGTTTTCAAGGAGGCGGTCAGCCCCAGCATTTT
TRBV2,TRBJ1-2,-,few,CASSRPSRYGYTF,TGTGCCAGCTCTAGACCCAGTCGGTATGGCTACACCTTC
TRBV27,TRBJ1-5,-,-,CASSYGGSNQPQHF,TGTGCCAGCAGTTACGGGGGAAGCAATCAGCCCCAGCATTTT
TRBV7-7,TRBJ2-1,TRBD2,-,CASSSGLAGVREQFF,TGTGCTAGCAGCTCCGGACTAGCGGGAGTTCGGGAGCAGTTCTTC
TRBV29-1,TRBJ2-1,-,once,CSTPLVDYNEQFF,TGCAGCACCCCTTTGGTAGATTACAATGAGCAGTTCTTC
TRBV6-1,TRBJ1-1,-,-,CASRVASNTEAFF,TGTGCCAGCAGGGTGGCCTCGAACACTGAAGCTTTCTTT
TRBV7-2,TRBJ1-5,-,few,CASSLARFNQPQHF,TGTGCCAGCAGCTTAGCCCGGTTTAATCAGCCCCAGCATTTT
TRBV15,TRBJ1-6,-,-,CATSRDYRVGHNSPLHF,TGTGCCACCAGCAGAGATTACAGGGTAGGGCATAATTCACCCCTCCACTTT
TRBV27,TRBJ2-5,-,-,CASSSGQETQYF,TGTGCCAGCAGTTCAGGGCAAGAGACCCAGTACTTC
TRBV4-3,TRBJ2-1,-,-,CASSQDVGAGPFLNEQFF,TGCGCCAGCAGCCAAGATGTGGGGGCGGGGCCGTTCCTTAATGAGCAGTTCTTC
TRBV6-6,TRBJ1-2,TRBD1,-,CASSADRAVSGYTF,TGTGCCAGCAGCGCGGACAGGGCGGTATCTGGCTACACCTTC